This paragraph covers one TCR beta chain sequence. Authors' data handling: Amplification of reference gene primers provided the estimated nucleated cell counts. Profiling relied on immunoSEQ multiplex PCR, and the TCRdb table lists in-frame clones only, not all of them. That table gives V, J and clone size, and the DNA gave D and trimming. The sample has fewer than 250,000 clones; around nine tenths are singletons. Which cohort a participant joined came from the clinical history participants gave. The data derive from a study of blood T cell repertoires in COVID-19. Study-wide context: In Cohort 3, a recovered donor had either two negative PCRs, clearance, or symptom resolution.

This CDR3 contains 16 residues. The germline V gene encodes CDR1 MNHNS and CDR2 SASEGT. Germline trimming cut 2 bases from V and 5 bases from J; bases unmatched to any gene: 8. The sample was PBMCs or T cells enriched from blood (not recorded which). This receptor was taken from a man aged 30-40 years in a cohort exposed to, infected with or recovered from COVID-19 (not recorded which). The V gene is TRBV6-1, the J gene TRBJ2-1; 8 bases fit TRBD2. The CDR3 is CASSESLTSANNEQFF. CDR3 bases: TGTGCCAGCAGTGAATCTCTGACTAGCGCCAACAATGAGCAGTTCTTC.